This entry is about one T cell receptor beta chain. No antigen is known for it. PCR employed 60 Vbeta and 13 Jbeta primers. The protocol was immunoSEQ multiplex PCR, while the TCRdb copy is restricted to in-frame clones and leaves out a portion. The sample holds some 150,000 clones, about two thirds seen once. The germline CDR1 and CDR2 sequences are MNHEY and SVGAGI. The CDR3 runs 14 residues. The ends were cut back, 2 bases at V and 4 bases at J, with 12 bases in the middle. This entry belongs to a study of cytomegalovirus exposure and HLA in healthy donors. Regarding the study as a whole: In an earlier analysis, in some 540 donors, most V segments appeared productive either ~87% or ~30% of the time. One cluster of highly shared sequence variants probably arose as a sequencing artifact.

V and J are TRBV6-5 and TRBJ2-7, with TRBD2 as a possible D gene (7 bases). The TCR was taken from a woman aged 40 to 50 in good health and CMV-seronegative. The sample consisted of PBMCs. The CDR3 DNA is TGTGCCAGCAGTTACGGGGGGGCATGGTACGAGCAGTACTTC. Its translation: CASSYGGAWYEQYF.